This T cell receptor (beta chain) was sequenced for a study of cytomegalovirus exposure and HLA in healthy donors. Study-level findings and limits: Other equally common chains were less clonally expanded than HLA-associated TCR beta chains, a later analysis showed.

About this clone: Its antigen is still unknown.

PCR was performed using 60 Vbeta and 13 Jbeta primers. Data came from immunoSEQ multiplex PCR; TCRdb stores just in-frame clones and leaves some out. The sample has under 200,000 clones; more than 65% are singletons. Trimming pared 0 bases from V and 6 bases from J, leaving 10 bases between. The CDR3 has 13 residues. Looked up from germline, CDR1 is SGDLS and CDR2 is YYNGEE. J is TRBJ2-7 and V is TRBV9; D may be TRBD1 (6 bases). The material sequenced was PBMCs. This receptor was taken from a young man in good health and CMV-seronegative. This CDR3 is CASSVVTGSEQYF. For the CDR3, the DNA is TGTGCCAGCAGCGTAGTTACAGGGAGCGAGCAGTACTTC. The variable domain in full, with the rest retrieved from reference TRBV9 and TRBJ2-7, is DSGVTQTPKHLITATGQRVTLRCSPRSGDLSVYWYQQSLDQGLQFLIQYYNGEERAKGNILERFSAQQFPDLHSELNLSSLELGDSALYFCASSVVTGSEQYFGPGTRLTVT.